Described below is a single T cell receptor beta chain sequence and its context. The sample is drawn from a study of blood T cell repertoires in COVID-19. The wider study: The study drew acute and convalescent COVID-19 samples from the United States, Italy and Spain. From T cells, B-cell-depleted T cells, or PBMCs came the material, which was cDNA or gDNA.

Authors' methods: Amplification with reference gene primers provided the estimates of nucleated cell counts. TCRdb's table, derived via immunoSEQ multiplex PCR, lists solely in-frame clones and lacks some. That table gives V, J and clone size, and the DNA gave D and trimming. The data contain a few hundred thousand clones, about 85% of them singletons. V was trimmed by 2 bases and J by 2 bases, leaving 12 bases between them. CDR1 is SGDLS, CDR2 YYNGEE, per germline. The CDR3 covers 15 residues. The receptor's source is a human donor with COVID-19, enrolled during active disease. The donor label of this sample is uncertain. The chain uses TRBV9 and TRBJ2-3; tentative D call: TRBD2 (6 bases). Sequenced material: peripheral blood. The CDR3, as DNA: TGTGCCAGCAGCGTTGGGGGGACCTACACAGATACGCAGTATTTT. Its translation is CASSVGGTYTDTQYF.